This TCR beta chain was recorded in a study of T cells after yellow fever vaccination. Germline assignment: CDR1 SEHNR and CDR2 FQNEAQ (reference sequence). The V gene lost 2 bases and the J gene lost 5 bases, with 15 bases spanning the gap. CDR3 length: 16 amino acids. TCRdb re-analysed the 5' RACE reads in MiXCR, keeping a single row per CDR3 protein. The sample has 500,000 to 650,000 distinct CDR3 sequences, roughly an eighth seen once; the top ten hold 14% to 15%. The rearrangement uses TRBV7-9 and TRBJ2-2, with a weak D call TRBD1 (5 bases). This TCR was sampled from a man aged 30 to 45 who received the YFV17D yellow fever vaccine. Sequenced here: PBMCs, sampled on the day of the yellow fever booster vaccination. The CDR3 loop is CASSLRQNIMTGELFF. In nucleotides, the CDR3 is TGTGCCAGCAGCTTACGACAGAACATAATGACCGGGGAGCTGTTTTTT.